The rows below give T cell receptor beta chains drawn from one sample of a study of blood T cell repertoires in COVID-19. Measured with immunoSEQ multiplex PCR; TCRdb has only the in-frame clones, and not every one. Of under 450,000 clones detected, about 88% appear once; the ten largest clones hold 7.1%. The sample comprised peripheral blood. Receptors were obtained from a woman aged 60-75 years with COVID-19, enrolled during active disease. CDR3s include the opening cysteine and the closing phenylalanine or tryptophan. Each record gives: CDR3 DNA, CDR3 protein, clone size, CDR3 length, D gene, V gene, J gene. The D gene is left open where the match is weak. Size values are once, few and many counts, or a class for expanded clones, and some rows have none.

CDR3 DNA: TGTGCCATCAGTGGAGGGGGGACAGGGAATCAGCCCCAGCATTTT; CDR3 protein: CAISGGGTGNQPQHF; clone size: .; CDR3 length: 15; D gene: TRBD1; V gene: TRBV10-3; J gene: TRBJ1-5
CDR3 DNA: TGCGCCAGCAGATCAGGGGTTTATAGCAATCAGCCCCAGCATTTT; CDR3 protein: CASRSGVYSNQPQHF; clone size: .; CDR3 length: 15; D gene: .; V gene: TRBV5-1; J gene: TRBJ1-5
CDR3 DNA: TGTGCCAGCAGCCAAGATATGAGGACTACTTCACCCCTCCACTTT; CDR3 protein: CASSQDMRTTSPLHF; clone size: few; CDR3 length: 15; D gene: .; V gene: TRBV14; J gene: TRBJ1-6
CDR3 DNA: TGTGCCAGCAGCGGGGACAGGGAAGACACCGGGGAGCTGTTTTTT; CDR3 protein: CASSGDREDTGELFF; clone size: .; CDR3 length: 15; D gene: TRBD1; V gene: TRBV5-6; J gene: TRBJ2-2
CDR3 DNA: TGTGCCAGCAGCTTAGCAGGGGGCGCGTATAACTATGGCTACACCTTC; CDR3 protein: CASSLAGGAYNYGYTF; clone size: .; CDR3 length: 16; D gene: TRBD1; V gene: TRBV5-4; J gene: TRBJ1-2
CDR3 DNA: TGCGCCAGCAGCTCATCAGGGTGGGGAGATACGCAGTATTTT; CDR3 protein: CASSSSGWGDTQYF; clone size: .; CDR3 length: 14; D gene: .; V gene: TRBV5-1; J gene: TRBJ2-3
CDR3 DNA: TGTGCCAGCAGTTACCCGGGGGGGATGGGAGAGACCCAGTACTTC; CDR3 protein: CASSYPGGMGETQYF; clone size: .; CDR3 length: 15; D gene: TRBD2; V gene: TRBV6-5; J gene: TRBJ2-5
CDR3 DNA: TGTGCCAGCAGTCGCTACGTTGGGGGCGGTGGGGCCAACGTCCTGACTTTC; CDR3 protein: CASSRYVGGGGANVLTF; clone size: .; CDR3 length: 17; D gene: .; V gene: TRBV6-6; J gene: TRBJ2-6
CDR3 DNA: TGCGCCAGCAGCCAATTTGAACAGGTGGATAATGAGCAGTTCTTC; CDR3 protein: CASSQFEQVDNEQFF; clone size: .; CDR3 length: 15; D gene: .; V gene: TRBV4-3; J gene: TRBJ2-1
CDR3 DNA: TGTGCCAGCAGCCCCCCAGGGACAGAAGCAACTAATGAAAAACTGTTTTTT; CDR3 protein: CASSPPGTEATNEKLFF; clone size: .; CDR3 length: 17; D gene: TRBD1; V gene: TRBV4-2; J gene: TRBJ1-4
CDR3 DNA: TGCGCCAGCAGCCAGGACAACCAAGAGACCCAGTACTTC; CDR3 protein: CASSQDNQETQYF; clone size: .; CDR3 length: 13; D gene: .; V gene: TRBV4-3; J gene: TRBJ2-5
CDR3 DNA: TGCGCCAGCAGCTTCTCAGGGGCGGGGAACACTGAAGCTTTCTTT; CDR3 protein: CASSFSGAGNTEAFF; clone size: .; CDR3 length: 15; D gene: .; V gene: TRBV5-1; J gene: TRBJ1-1
CDR3 DNA: TGTGCCAGCAGCTCCCACCAGGGGACTGAAGCTTTCTTT; CDR3 protein: CASSSHQGTEAFF; clone size: once; CDR3 length: 13; D gene: .; V gene: TRBV5-4; J gene: TRBJ1-1
CDR3 DNA: TGCGCCAGCAATCGAGCTAGCGACGCGGCTACAGATACGCAGTATTTT; CDR3 protein: CASNRASDAATDTQYF; clone size: .; CDR3 length: 16; D gene: .; V gene: TRBV5-1; J gene: TRBJ2-3
CDR3 DNA: TGTGCCAGCAGCTTAAGTTTTGGGACTAGCGGTTTAGTTGAGCAGTTCTTC; CDR3 protein: CASSLSFGTSGLVEQFF; clone size: .; CDR3 length: 17; D gene: TRBD2; V gene: TRBV7-9; J gene: TRBJ2-1
CDR3 DNA: TGTGCCAGTAGTATCCTAGCGGGGGGTAGCTCCTACAATGAGCAGTTCTTC; CDR3 protein: CASSILAGGSSYNEQFF; clone size: once; CDR3 length: 17; D gene: TRBD2; V gene: TRBV19; J gene: TRBJ2-1
CDR3 DNA: TGTGCCAGCAGCCCAGGGACCTACGAGCAGTACTTC; CDR3 protein: CASSPGTYEQYF; clone size: .; CDR3 length: 12; D gene: .; V gene: TRBV9; J gene: TRBJ2-7
CDR3 DNA: TGTGCCAGCAGCTTATACAGGGGAAGGGATGCCACTGAAGCTTTCTTT; CDR3 protein: CASSLYRGRDATEAFF; clone size: .; CDR3 length: 16; D gene: TRBD1; V gene: TRBV5-4; J gene: TRBJ1-1
CDR3 DNA: TGTGCCAGCAGCCGGGAGCTCTACAATGAGCAGTTCTTC; CDR3 protein: CASSRELYNEQFF; clone size: few; CDR3 length: 13; D gene: .; V gene: TRBV3-1/TRBV3-2; J gene: TRBJ2-1
CDR3 DNA: TGTGCCAGCAGCTTCCCCTTTACGGGCGAGCAGTACTTC; CDR3 protein: CASSFPFTGEQYF; clone size: .; CDR3 length: 13; D gene: .; V gene: TRBV11-3; J gene: TRBJ2-7
CDR3 DNA: TGTGCCAGCAGCTTGAGGGACAGGGGGCCCGGGGAGCTGTTTTTT; CDR3 protein: CASSLRDRGPGELFF; clone size: few; CDR3 length: 15; D gene: TRBD1; V gene: TRBV5-4; J gene: TRBJ2-2
CDR3 DNA: TGTGCCACCAGCAGAGTTAGAGGGACTGAAGCTTTCTTT; CDR3 protein: CATSRVRGTEAFF; clone size: .; CDR3 length: 13; D gene: .; V gene: TRBV15; J gene: TRBJ1-1
CDR3 DNA: TGCGCCAGCAGCTTGGCCCCTGAGAGCACAGATACGCAGTATTTT; CDR3 protein: CASSLAPESTDTQYF; clone size: .; CDR3 length: 15; D gene: .; V gene: TRBV5-1; J gene: TRBJ2-3
CDR3 DNA: TGTGCCAGCAGCTTGGCCGCCAGCCAAGAGACCCAGTACTTC; CDR3 protein: CASSLAASQETQYF; clone size: .; CDR3 length: 14; D gene: .; V gene: TRBV5-4; J gene: TRBJ2-5
CDR3 DNA: TGTGCCAGCGGACGCGGGGAGACTGAGCAGTTCTTC; CDR3 protein: CASGRGETEQFF; clone size: .; CDR3 length: 12; D gene: .; V gene: TRBV7-3; J gene: TRBJ2-1
CDR3 DNA: TGTGCCAGCGCCCGGGACAGTAACTATGGCTACACCTTC; CDR3 protein: CASARDSNYGYTF; clone size: many; CDR3 length: 13; D gene: TRBD1; V gene: TRBV6-5; J gene: TRBJ1-2
CDR3 DNA: TGTGCCAGCAGCTCCCGACTAGCGGGGGGAGTAGATACGCAGTATTTT; CDR3 protein: CASSSRLAGGVDTQYF; clone size: few; CDR3 length: 16; D gene: TRBD2; V gene: TRBV5-4; J gene: TRBJ2-3
CDR3 DNA: TGTGCCAGCAGTGAAGTAGCGGCTAGCAAAGAGACCCAGTACTTC; CDR3 protein: CASSEVAASKETQYF; clone size: once; CDR3 length: 15; D gene: .; V gene: TRBV6-1; J gene: TRBJ2-5
CDR3 DNA: TGCGCCAGCAGCTCGGGGACAGATAATCAGCCCCAGCATTTT; CDR3 protein: CASSSGTDNQPQHF; clone size: few; CDR3 length: 14; D gene: TRBD1; V gene: TRBV5-1; J gene: TRBJ1-5
CDR3 DNA: TGTGCCACCAGTGATTGGACAAACACTGAAGCTTTCTTT; CDR3 protein: CATSDWTNTEAFF; clone size: .; CDR3 length: 13; D gene: .; V gene: TRBV24-1; J gene: TRBJ1-1
CDR3 DNA: TGCGCCAGCAGCTTTACAGGGCAGGACTATGGCTACACCTTC; CDR3 protein: CASSFTGQDYGYTF; clone size: .; CDR3 length: 14; D gene: .; V gene: TRBV5-1; J gene: TRBJ1-2
CDR3 DNA: TGTGCCAGCAGCTTAGCCTTTGAGGGTTCACCCCTCCACTTT; CDR3 protein: CASSLAFEGSPLHF; clone size: once; CDR3 length: 14; D gene: .; V gene: TRBV7-2; J gene: TRBJ1-6
CDR3 DNA: TGTGCCAGCAGTCCTATAGCACCCCAGTCAGAGGAGCAGTACTTC; CDR3 protein: CASSPIAPQSEEQYF; clone size: .; CDR3 length: 15; D gene: .; V gene: TRBV6-6; J gene: TRBJ2-7
CDR3 DNA: TGTGCCAGCAGTGAAGGGGAGTACAGGGGAAGGAGTGAAAAACTGTTTTTT; CDR3 protein: CASSEGEYRGRSEKLFF; clone size: .; CDR3 length: 17; D gene: TRBD1; V gene: TRBV6-1; J gene: TRBJ1-4
CDR3 DNA: TGCGCCAGCAGCTTGGCCAGCGGGGCGCGGGAGACCCAGTACTTC; CDR3 protein: CASSLASGARETQYF; clone size: .; CDR3 length: 15; D gene: TRBD2; V gene: TRBV5-1; J gene: TRBJ2-5
CDR3 DNA: TGTGCCAGCAGTTACAGCAGGGCCTCGCCCTATGGCTACACCTTC; CDR3 protein: CASSYSRASPYGYTF; clone size: .; CDR3 length: 15; D gene: .; V gene: TRBV6-6; J gene: TRBJ1-2
CDR3 DNA: TGTGCCAGCAGTAGCGGGGGCCCTTCCTACAATGAGCAGTTCTTC; CDR3 protein: CASSSGGPSYNEQFF; clone size: .; CDR3 length: 15; D gene: TRBD2; V gene: TRBV6-2/TRBV6-3; J gene: TRBJ2-1
CDR3 DNA: TGTGCCAGCAGTGAAGGGCCTACGACAGGGGGATACGAGCAGTACTTC; CDR3 protein: CASSEGPTTGGYEQYF; clone size: .; CDR3 length: 16; D gene: TRBD1; V gene: TRBV2; J gene: TRBJ2-7
CDR3 DNA: TGTGCCAGCAGTGGGGACAGAAATTCACCCCTCCACTTT; CDR3 protein: CASSGDRNSPLHF; clone size: few; CDR3 length: 13; D gene: TRBD1; V gene: TRBV5-4; J gene: TRBJ1-6
CDR3 DNA: TGTGCCAGCTCACTGGCTAGTTGGACTACAGCGACTCGGGGTTCTAATTCACCCCTCCACTTT; CDR3 protein: CASSLASWTTATRGSNSPLHF; clone size: few; CDR3 length: 21; D gene: .; V gene: TRBV18; J gene: TRBJ1-6
CDR3 DNA: TGTGCCAGCATCCAAAGCCAAAACAGGGATGAAGCTGAAGCTTTCTTT; CDR3 protein: CASIQSQNRDEAEAFF; clone size: .; CDR3 length: 16; D gene: .; V gene: TRBV3-1/TRBV3-2; J gene: TRBJ1-1
CDR3 DNA: TGTGCCAGTAGTGTTAGCGGGGACTACAATGAGCAGTTCTTC; CDR3 protein: CASSVSGDYNEQFF; clone size: .; CDR3 length: 14; D gene: TRBD2; V gene: TRBV2; J gene: TRBJ2-1
CDR3 DNA: TGTGCCAGCAGCTTGGATAGCGGGGGGGCCTACAATGAGCAGTTCTTC; CDR3 protein: CASSLDSGGAYNEQFF; clone size: .; CDR3 length: 16; D gene: TRBD2; V gene: TRBV5-4; J gene: TRBJ2-1
CDR3 DNA: TGCAGCGTTGGTACCACCAGCTCCTACGAGCAGTACTTC; CDR3 protein: CSVGTTSSYEQYF; clone size: few; CDR3 length: 13; D gene: .; V gene: TRBV29-1; J gene: TRBJ2-7
CDR3 DNA: TGTGCCAGCAGCGTCGGGACAGGGTCTGAAGCTTTCTTT; CDR3 protein: CASSVGTGSEAFF; clone size: .; CDR3 length: 13; D gene: TRBD1; V gene: TRBV9; J gene: TRBJ1-1
CDR3 DNA: TGTGCCAGTAGTATAGATCAACGGTTCGAGGGCTACACCTTC; CDR3 protein: CASSIDQRFEGYTF; clone size: .; CDR3 length: 14; D gene: .; V gene: TRBV19; J gene: TRBJ1-2
CDR3 DNA: TGTGCCAGCAGCCCACGTGGTAGGGGCGCGGACACTGAAGCTTTCTTT; CDR3 protein: CASSPRGRGADTEAFF; clone size: .; CDR3 length: 16; D gene: .; V gene: TRBV9; J gene: TRBJ1-1
CDR3 DNA: TGTGCCAGCAGCAGCCGGGACAGGGGGAGTGAAAAACTGTTTTTT; CDR3 protein: CASSSRDRGSEKLFF; clone size: .; CDR3 length: 15; D gene: TRBD1; V gene: TRBV7-9; J gene: TRBJ1-4
CDR3 DNA: TGCGCCAGCAGCTCCCTGACTGCAACGAAAGGGGAGCTGTTTTTT; CDR3 protein: CASSSLTATKGELFF; clone size: .; CDR3 length: 15; D gene: .; V gene: TRBV5-1; J gene: TRBJ2-2